This T cell receptor beta chain appears in the sequencing data of a study of control samples from healthy donors and cancer patients. Losses at the gene ends were 0 bases for V and 2 bases for J; bases not matched to a gene: 5. The CDR3 totals 17 residues. Germline V gene data show CDR1 as GTSNPN and CDR2 as SVGIG (reference sequence). Sequenced by immunoSEQ multiplex PCR; TCRdb stores in-frame clones only, minus some. The sample has around 170,000 clones, around nine tenths seen once. The J gene is TRBJ1-4, the V gene TRBV30, with 11 bases lining up with TRBD1. This TCR was sampled from a man younger than 40 in good health. Material for sequencing was blood. CDR3 sequence (DNA): TGTGCCTGGAGTGTTCTGCGGACAGGGGGCACTAATGAAAAACTGTTTTTT. It codes for CAWSVLRTGGTNEKLFF.